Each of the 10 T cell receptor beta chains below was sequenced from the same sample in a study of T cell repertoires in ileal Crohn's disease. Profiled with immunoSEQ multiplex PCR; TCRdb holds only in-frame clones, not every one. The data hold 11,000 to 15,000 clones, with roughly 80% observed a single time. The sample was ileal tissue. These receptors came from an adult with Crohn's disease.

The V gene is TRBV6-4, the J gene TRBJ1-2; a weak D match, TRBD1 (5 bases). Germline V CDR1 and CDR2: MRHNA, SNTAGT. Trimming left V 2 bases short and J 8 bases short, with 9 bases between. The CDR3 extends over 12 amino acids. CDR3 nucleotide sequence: TGTGCCAGCAGTGACAGGGGCTGGGGCTACACCTTC. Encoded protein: CASSDRGWGYTF.

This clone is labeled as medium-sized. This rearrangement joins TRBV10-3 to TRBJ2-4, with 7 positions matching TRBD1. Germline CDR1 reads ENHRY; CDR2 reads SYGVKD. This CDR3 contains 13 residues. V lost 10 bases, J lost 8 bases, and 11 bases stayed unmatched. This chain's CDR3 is CATTGDLLDIQYF. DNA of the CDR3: TGTGCCACAACAGGGGATTTATTGGACATTCAGTACTTC.

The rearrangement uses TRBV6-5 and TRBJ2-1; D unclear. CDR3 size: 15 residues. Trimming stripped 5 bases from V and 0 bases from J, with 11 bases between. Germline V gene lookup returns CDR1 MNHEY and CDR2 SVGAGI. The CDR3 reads CASSPPTSSYNEQFF. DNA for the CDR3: TGTGCCAGCAGTCCCCCTACGAGCTCCTACAATGAGCAGTTCTTC.

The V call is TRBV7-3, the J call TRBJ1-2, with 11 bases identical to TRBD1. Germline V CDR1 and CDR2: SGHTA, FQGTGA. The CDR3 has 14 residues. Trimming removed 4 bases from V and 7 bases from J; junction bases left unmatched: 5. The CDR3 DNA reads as TGTGCCAGCAGCTCAGGACAGGGGGCGCGTGGCTACACCTTC. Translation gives CASSSGQGARGYTF.

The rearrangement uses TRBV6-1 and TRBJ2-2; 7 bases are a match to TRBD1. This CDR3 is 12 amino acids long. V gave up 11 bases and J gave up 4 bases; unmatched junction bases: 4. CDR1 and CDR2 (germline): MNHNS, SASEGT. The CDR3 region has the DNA TGTGCCCTAGGGACAGTCACCGGGGAGCTGTTTTTT. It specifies CALGTVTGELFF.

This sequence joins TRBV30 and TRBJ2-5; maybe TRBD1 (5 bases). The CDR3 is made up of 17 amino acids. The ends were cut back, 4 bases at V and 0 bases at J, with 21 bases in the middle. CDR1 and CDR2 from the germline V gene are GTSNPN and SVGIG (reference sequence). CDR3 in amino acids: CAWKSAYPKGYQETQYF. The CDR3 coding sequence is TGTGCCTGGAAGTCCGCCTACCCAAAGGGGTACCAAGAGACCCAGTACTTC. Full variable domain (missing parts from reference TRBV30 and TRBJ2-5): SQTIHQWPATLVQPVGSPLSLECTVEGTSNPNLYWYRQAAGRGLQLLFYSVGIGQISSEVPQNLSASRPQDRQFILSSKKLLLSDSGFYLCAWKSAYPKGYQETQYFGPGTRLLVL.

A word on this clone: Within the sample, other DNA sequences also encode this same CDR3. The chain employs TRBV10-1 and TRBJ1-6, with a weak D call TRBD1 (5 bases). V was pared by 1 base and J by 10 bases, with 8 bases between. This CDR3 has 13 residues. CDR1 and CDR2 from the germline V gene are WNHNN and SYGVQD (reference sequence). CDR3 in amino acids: CASSEYRGSPLHF. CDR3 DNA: TGCGCCAGCAGTGAGTACCGGGGGTCACCCCTCCACTTT.

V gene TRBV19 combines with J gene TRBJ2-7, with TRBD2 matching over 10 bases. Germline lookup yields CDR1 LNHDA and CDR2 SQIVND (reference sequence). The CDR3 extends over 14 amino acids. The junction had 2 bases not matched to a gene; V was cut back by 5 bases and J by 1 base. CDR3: CASSWTSGSYEQYF. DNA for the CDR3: TGTGCCAGTAGTTGGACTAGCGGTTCCTACGAGCAGTACTTC. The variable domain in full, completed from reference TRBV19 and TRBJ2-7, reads DGGITQSPKYLFRKEGQNVTLSCEQNLNHDAMYWYRQDPGQGLRLIYYSQIVNDFQKGDIAEGYSVSREKKESFPLTVTSAQKNPTAFYLCASSWTSGSYEQYFGPGTRLTVT.

CDR3 sequence reads: CASSLAATSGGSWEQYF. The CDR3 coding sequence is TGTGCCAGCAGCTTAGCCGCGACTAGCGGGGGGTCGTGGGAGCAGTACTTC. This chain uses TRBV7-2 with TRBJ2-7; 13 bases map to TRBD2. There are 17 residues in the CDR3. The V gene's germline CDR1 is SGHTA and CDR2 FQGNSA. Trimming cost V 0 bases and J 7 bases; bases outside gene matches: 9.

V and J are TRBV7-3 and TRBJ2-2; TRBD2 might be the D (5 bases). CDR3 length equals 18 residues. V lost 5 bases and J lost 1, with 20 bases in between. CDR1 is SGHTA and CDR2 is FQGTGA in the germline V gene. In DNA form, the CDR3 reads TGTGCCAGCAGCCCGTCAGACGACTACCTGCTGAACACCGGGGAGCTGTTTTTT. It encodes CASSPSDDYLLNTGELFF.